These T cell receptor beta chains were read from a single sample in a study of cytomegalovirus exposure and HLA in healthy donors. Clones were read by immunoSEQ multiplex PCR, and TCRdb kept only the in-frame ones, dropping some. The sample holds 160,000 or so clones, about 71% seen once. The sample was PBMCs. Source of these receptors: a woman aged 25 to 45 in good health and CMV-seronegative. The CDR3 runs from the conserved cysteine through the conserved F or W. D genes are given only for firm matches. Size is stated for part of the rows, as once, few or many counts, or as a class when the clone is expanded.

j_call v_call clone_size cdr3_length d_call cdr3_aa cdr3_nt
TRBJ2-7 TRBV7-9 once 14 TRBD1 CASSSRQGAFEQYF TGTGCCAGCAGCTCCAGACAGGGGGCGTTCGAGCAGTACTTC
TRBJ1-3 TRBV9 - 16 TRBD1 CASSGTGDVFGNTIYF TGTGCCAGCAGCGGGACAGGGGATGTGTTTGGAAACACCATATATTTT
TRBJ2-5 TRBV7-8 - 10 - CASAQETQYF TGTGCCAGCGCACAGGAGACCCAGTACTTC
TRBJ2-7 TRBV29-1 - 14 TRBD1 CSGERDRVFDEQYF TGCAGCGGAGAGAGGGACAGGGTATTCGACGAGCAGTACTTC
TRBJ1-6 TRBV19 - 13 - CASSRTENSPLHF TGTGCCAGTAGTAGGACAGAGAATTCACCCCTCCACTTT
TRBJ1-2 TRBV5-4 few 14 TRBD1 CASSPGQPNYGYTF TGTGCCAGCAGCCCGGGACAGCCGAACTATGGCTACACCTTC
TRBJ2-1 TRBV5-3 - 12 TRBD2 CARSWGGGPGFF TGTGCCAGAAGTTGGGGGGGTGGGCCTGGGTTCTTC
TRBJ2-4 TRBV11-2 - 14 TRBD1 CASSAKDRKNIQYF TGTGCCAGCAGCGCCAAGGACAGGAAAAACATTCAGTACTTC
TRBJ2-7 TRBV15 few 11 - CATSRGLEQYF TGTGCCACCAGCAGAGGGCTCGAGCAGTACTTC
TRBJ2-7 TRBV2 - 15 - CASSEIIASLNEQYF TGTGCCAGCAGCGAGATAATCGCCTCTCTAAACGAGCAGTACTTC
TRBJ2-1 TRBV7-7 - 15 TRBD2 CASSLRLAGVEEQFF TGTGCTAGCAGCTTAAGACTAGCGGGAGTAGAAGAGCAGTTCTTC
TRBJ2-1 TRBV13 - 13 - CASSSSPLSEQFF TGTGCCAGCAGCTCCTCCCCTTTAAGCGAGCAGTTCTTC
TRBJ2-7 TRBV11-3 few 15 TRBD1 CASSQSTGGNNEQYF TGTGCCAGCAGCCAATCGACAGGGGGCAACAACGAGCAGTACTTC
TRBJ1-2 TRBV6-5 - 14 - CASSYGGDNYGYTF TGTGCCAGCAGTTACGGCGGGGACAACTATGGCTACACCTTC
TRBJ1-5 TRBV6-6 - 11 - CASSWERAQHF TGTGCCAGCAGTTGGGAGAGGGCCCAGCATTTT
TRBJ2-1 TRBV7-3 - 15 TRBD2 CASSLDSGSYNEQFF TGTGCCAGCAGCTTAGATAGCGGGAGTTACAATGAGCAGTTCTTC
TRBJ2-1 TRBV7-6 - 15 TRBD1 CASSLSRGIYNEQFF TGTGCCAGCAGCTTAAGCAGGGGGATCTACAATGAGCAGTTCTTC
TRBJ2-2 TRBV27 - 15 - CASSQVGLGTGELFF TGTGCCAGCAGCCAGGTGGGCCTGGGCACCGGGGAGCTGTTTTTT
TRBJ2-7 TRBV18 - 14 - CASSPFQGADEQYF TGTGCCAGCTCACCATTCCAGGGTGCGGATGAGCAGTACTTC
TRBJ2-5 TRBV7-9 - 14 - CASSLAAGSETQYF TGTGCCAGCAGCTTAGCAGCGGGTTCGGAGACCCAGTACTTC
TRBJ2-1 TRBV18 - 14 - CASSPRTGDNEQFF TGTGCCAGCTCACCACGGACCGGGGACAATGAGCAGTTCTTC
TRBJ1-2 TRBV5-1 - 13 TRBD1 CASRGQVNYGYTF TGCGCCAGCAGAGGACAGGTGAACTATGGCTACACCTTC
TRBJ2-2 TRBV15 - 16 - CATSRPTGYETGELFF TGTGCCACCAGCAGACCTACAGGGTATGAGACCGGGGAGCTGTTTTTT
TRBJ2-7 TRBV25-1 - 15 - CASSLTEASPYEQYF TGTGCCAGCAGCCTCACCGAGGCTAGTCCCTACGAGCAGTACTTC
TRBJ2-7 TRBV4-1 once 15 - CASSQGASSSYEQYF TGCGCCAGCAGCCAAGGGGCCAGCAGCTCCTACGAGCAGTACTTC
TRBJ1-1 TRBV6-6 - 13 - CASTFREATEAFF TGTGCCAGCACCTTCCGGGAGGCGACTGAAGCTTTCTTT
TRBJ1-1 TRBV18 - 14 - CASSQLDMNTEAFF TGTGCCAGCTCACAATTGGACATGAACACTGAAGCTTTCTTT
TRBJ1-6 TRBV2 few 16 - CASSERGLRWDSPLHF TGTGCCAGCAGTGAACGAGGGCTACGGTGGGATTCACCCCTCCACTTT
TRBJ1-4 TRBV7-9 once 16 - CASSFFVGQGGEKLFF TGTGCCAGCAGCTTTTTTGTCGGGCAGGGAGGTGAAAAACTGTTTTTT
TRBJ2-5 TRBV4-1 - 13 - CASSQALQETQYF TGCGCCAGCAGCCAAGCTCTACAAGAGACCCAGTACTTC
TRBJ1-5 TRBV27 - 15 - CASSFDSNSNQPQHF TGTGCCAGCAGTTTTGACAGCAATAGCAATCAGCCCCAGCATTTT
TRBJ2-3 TRBV6-6 - 16 TRBD2 CASRRTSGRDTDTQYF TGTGCCAGCAGACGGACTAGCGGGAGGGATACAGATACGCAGTATTTT